This T cell receptor beta chain was identified in a study of response to subunit inactivated influenza vaccine. Germline loops: CDR1 MGHRA, CDR2 YSYEKL. The CDR3 has 15 amino acids. The J segment lost 9 bases and the V segment lost 0 bases, leaving 4 bases of the junction unmatched. TCRdb reprocessed the RT-PCR reads with MiXCR, giving one entry per CDR3 protein. The data hold under 850,000 distinct CDR3 sequences, with approximately 17% observed a single time. The specimen was PBMCs from blood, collected less than 6 days after vaccination. The chain has TRBV4-1 and TRBJ1-6, with 8 bases matching TRBD1. The clonotype originates from a man aged 50 to 59 who received an inactivated influenza vaccine. CDR3 residues: CASSQDRGPSSPLHF. The CDR3 DNA reads as TGCGCCAGCAGCCAAGACAGGGGGCCAAGTTCACCCCTCCACTTT.